This record concerns one T cell receptor beta chain sequence. The CDR3 is made up of 13 amino acids. The V gene lost 6 bases and the J gene lost 0 bases, with 9 bases spanning the gap. This specimen comes from a study of blood T cell repertoires in COVID-19. Turning to the study itself: Researchers got acute and convalescent COVID-19 samples from the United States, Italy and Spain. PBMCs, B-cell-depleted T cells, or T cells provided the cDNA or gDNA that made up the material.

Enrolled during active infection, Seattle patients were then followed longitudinally. Original processing notes: How many nucleated cells were present was estimated from reference gene primer amplification. Sequencing was performed with immunoSEQ multiplex PCR; in TCRdb, only in-frame clones are kept and a portion is missing. Clone size and the V and J calls come from that table; the DNA yielded D and trimming. The sample contains 49,000 or so clones, approximately 85% of which appear only once. The source is a woman at least 80 years old with COVID-19, enrolled during active disease. Sequencing was done on a sample of peripheral blood. The V call is TRBV12-3 or TRBV12-4, the J call TRBJ2-7, with TRBD1 as a possible D gene (6 bases). The CDR3 region has the DNA TGTGCCAGCAGACAGGGATCCTCCTACGAGCAGTACTTC. Translating gives CASRQGSSYEQYF.